This T cell receptor (beta chain) was identified in a study of Graves' ophthalmopathy and Graves' hyperthyroidism. Study-level background: Blood was drawn at initial diagnosis, before any treatment.

This clonotype has ten or more counts. For repertoire sequencing, the TCR beta CDR3 regions were amplified from RNA transcripts. HTBI-primed first-round RT-PCR preceded second-round multiplex PCR. In TCRdb, the multiplex PCR reads were re-called with MiXCR into one record per CDR3 protein. This sample has under 250,000 distinct CDR3 sequences, with approximately 29% found just once. The CDR3 loop spans 15 amino acids. Germline values: CDR1 SGHRS, CDR2 YFSETQ. V gave up 4 bases and J gave up 1 base; unmatched junction bases: 7. This sequence joins TRBV5-1 and TRBJ2-5; 7 bases are shared with TRBD1. Sample: peripheral blood. This clonotype was obtained from a man in his fifties or sixties with Graves' ophthalmopathy. DNA for the CDR3: TGCGCCAGCAGCGTATGGGACAGAACCCAAGAGACCCAGTACTTC. Protein: CASSVWDRTQETQYF.